Below are 11 T cell receptor beta chains sequenced from a single sample in a study of molecular identifiers for immune sequencing clone quantification. Using its own MiXCR run on the PCR reads, TCRdb lists one record per CDR3 protein. The sample holds about 320,000 distinct CDR3 sequences, 20% to 25% seen once. Sequencing was performed on naive CD8+ T cells from blood, with Jurkat cell RNA spiked in. The subset denotes: FACS-sorted CD8+CD4-CCR7+CD45RA+ naive T cells. The receptors here all came from a human donor in good health. Some libraries in this study had Jurkat cell RNA spiked in.

This clonotype was seen ten or more times. The rearrangement uses TRBV20-1 and TRBJ2-7, with 13 bases identical to TRBD2. The CDR3 consists of 14 residues. CDR1 is DFQATT and CDR2 is SNEGSKA in the germline V gene (reference sequence). The junction had 9 bases not matched to a gene; V was cut back by 6 bases and J by 7 bases. The CDR3, as DNA: TGCAGTGCCCGGACTAGCGGGAGAGCGGATGAGCAGTACTTC. Protein: CSARTSGRADEQYF.

This clonotype was observed many times. The genes are TRBV4-1 and TRBJ2-5; the D is unclear. The CDR3 sequence is 15 residues long. Trimming stripped 2 bases from V and 2 bases from J, with 12 bases between. Looked up from germline, CDR1 is MGHRA and CDR2 is YSYEKL. The CDR3 is CASSQYMGLQETQYF. In DNA, the CDR3 is TGCGCCAGCAGCCAATACATGGGATTACAAGAGACCCAGTACTTC.

This sequence joins TRBV12-3 or TRBV12-4 and TRBJ1-3; D ambiguous. V was pared by 2 bases and J by 3 bases, with 8 bases between. The CDR3 has 14 residues. The CDR3 reads CASSLTGVGNTIYF. The CDR3 DNA follows: TGTGCCAGCAGTTTAACCGGCGTTGGAAACACCATATATTTT.

To note about this clonotype: This may come from a read error, since a much larger clone is one base off. No conserved phenylalanine or tryptophan ends this CDR3, so it is likely a read error. The chain carries TRBV7-2 and TRBJ2-5; D may be TRBD2 (5 bases). V was cut by 4 bases and J by 3 bases, with 21 bases left in between. The V gene's germline CDR1 is SGHTA and CDR2 FQGNSA. The CDR3 is 17 amino acids. The CDR3 DNA reads TGTGCCAGCAGCTACGGGGTTTTAAGGAAAGACGAAGAGACCCAGTACCTC. It yields the protein CASSYGVLRKDEETQYL.

This clonotype was observed at least ten times. The chain uses TRBV19 and TRBJ1-5; D is perhaps TRBD1 (5 bases). The CDR3 is made up of 15 amino acids. Germline lookup yields CDR1 LNHDA and CDR2 SQIVND (reference sequence). The V and J ends lost 4 bases and 6 bases respectively, with 16 bases between them. The CDR3 bases are TGTGCCAGTAGTACCCCAGGGTATGCTGGTCAGCCCCAGCATTTT. It yields the protein CASSTPGYAGQPQHF.

This clonotype was seen at least ten times. V gene TRBV4-1 combines with J gene TRBJ1-1; D is unclear. Germline lookup yields CDR1 MGHRA and CDR2 YSYEKL. Trimming took 0 bases from V and 5 from J, leaving 7 bases between them. CDR3 length: 13 amino acids. In DNA, the CDR3 is TGCGCCAGCAGCCAAGAGGCGGGAACTGAAGCTTTCTTT. This codes for CASSQEAGTEAFF.

This clonotype was detected ten times or more. The V gene is TRBV7-2, the J gene TRBJ2-7; no reliable D call. Trimming stripped 1 base from V and 2 bases from J, with 9 bases between. Germline CDR1 SGHTA, CDR2 FQGNSA. The length of the CDR3 is 14 residues. The CDR3 nucleotides are TGTGCCAGCAGCTTAGAAGGACGAGCCTACGAGCAGTACTTC. It codes for CASSLEGRAYEQYF.

As concerns this clonotype: This may be a read error: a much more frequent sequence differs by one nucleotide. CDR3 nucleotide sequence: TGTGCCAGCAGCTCGGACAGGTGGTTTTATTATGGCTACACCTTC. Amino acids: CASSSDRWFYYGYTF. The rearrangement links TRBV7-2 to TRBJ1-2, with 7 bases aligning to TRBD1. The CDR3 loop spans 15 amino acids. Per germline, CDR1 SGHTA and CDR2 FQGNSA. Trimming took 4 bases from V and 5 from J; bases not matched to a gene: 10.

The chain recombines TRBV30 with TRBJ2-7; D is uncertain. The CDR3 totals 14 residues. Between the trimmed V and J ends, which lost 0 bases and 6 bases, there was a span of 15 bases. Germline V CDR1 and CDR2: GTSNPN, SVGIG (reference sequence). Written as DNA, the CDR3 is TGTGCCTGGAGTGTACATTCAGCTCCCCGCGAGCAGTACTTC. Translating it yields CAWSVHSAPREQYF.

On this clonotype itself: A much larger clone lies a single base off, so this may be a read error. Here the CDR3 omits its conserved ending phenylalanine or tryptophan, so a read error is the likely source. This chain links TRBV29-1 with TRBJ1-1; 7 positions agree with TRBD1. Trimming removed 6 bases from V and 8 bases from J; junction bases left unmatched: 9. The germline CDR1 and CDR2 sequences are SQVTM and ANQGSEA. This CDR3 comprises 12 residues. The CDR3 DNA reads TGCAGCGTGGGGGTGGCAGGGGGGGAAGCTTTCTCT. Translation: CSVGVAGGEAFS.

The chain is built from TRBV7-9 and TRBJ2-5; D may match TRBD1 or TRBD2 (5 bases each). The germline V and J ends were trimmed by 5 bases and 2 bases, with 15 bases remaining between them. The CDR3 runs to 15 residues. From germline, CDR1 is SEHNR and CDR2 FQNEAQ (reference sequence). The CDR3, as DNA: TGTGCCAGCAGCCCCGGGGCGACAGAACAAGAGACCCAGTACTTC. As protein: CASSPGATEQETQYF. Full variable domain (rest looked up from reference TRBV7-9 and TRBJ2-5): DTGVSQNPRHKITKRGQNVTFRCDPISEHNRLYWYRQTLGQGPEFLTYFQNEAQLEKSRLLSDRFSAERPKGSFSTLEIQRTEQGDSAMYLCASSPGATEQETQYFGPGTRLLVL.